This is a list of T cell receptor beta chains from one sample in a study of T cells in Graves' hyperthyroidism and ophthalmopathy. TCRdb reprocessed the multiplex PCR reads with MiXCR, giving one entry per CDR3 protein. The sample holds roughly 400,000 distinct CDR3 sequences, 15% to 18% seen once. Sequenced sample: blood. The receptors originated from a woman between 18 and 30 years old with Graves' hyperthyroidism that later progressed to Graves' ophthalmopathy. The CDR3 runs from the conserved cysteine through the conserved F or W. D genes are given only for firm matches.

>TRBD1|TRBV2|TRBJ2-7
CASSPGQGFYEQYF
>TRBD1|TRBV4-1|TRBJ1-2
CASSQGTSLRQGALAGYTF
>TRBD1|TRBV6-1|TRBJ2-2
CASSTFSGQGDLFF
>TRBD1|TRBV29-1|TRBJ2-5
CSAQPGQAKETQYF
>NA|TRBV12-3/TRBV12-4|TRBJ2-7
CASSFGDRLSSYEQYF
>NA|TRBV5-6|TRBJ2-2
CASSKRGVSPGELFF
>TRBD2|TRBV19|TRBJ2-1
CASSPGGGGVWEQFF
>NA|TRBV18|TRBJ2-7
CASSPVQRPTYEQYF
>TRBD1|TRBV11-2|TRBJ2-5
CASSLSAIGQGAETQYF
>NA|TRBV28|TRBJ2-7
CASSLNRDYEQYF
>TRBD1|TRBV2|TRBJ1-6
CASSEDRVNSPLHF
>NA|TRBV14|TRBJ2-1
CASSQGGDSLYNEQFF
>NA|TRBV30|TRBJ2-2
CAWRRRDSNTGELFF
>NA|TRBV3-2|TRBJ2-3
CASSQDRRTILTDTQYF
>NA|TRBV27|TRBJ2-7
CASRMGTEFYEQYF
>NA|TRBV28|TRBJ1-5
CASSFSGFHQPQHF
>TRBD1|TRBV5-4|TRBJ2-3
CASSWGQGSTDTQYF
>NA|TRBV19|TRBJ1-2
CASSVRWPNYGYTF
>NA|TRBV7-2|TRBJ2-7
CASSPRHRTTSYEQYF
>TRBD1|TRBV20-1|TRBJ1-3
CSAPDRVGNTIYF
>NA|TRBV9|TRBJ1-3
CASSVVAGTIYF
>NA|TRBV6-6|TRBJ1-4
CASSYQGTNEKLFF
>TRBD1|TRBV24-1|TRBJ2-2
CATSRDRSSNTGELFF
>TRBD1|TRBV27|TRBJ1-6
CASSLARGDSPLHF
>TRBD2|TRBV29-1|TRBJ2-5
CSVERGVETQYF
>TRBD1|TRBV3-1|TRBJ2-1
CASSPRDRGLDEQFF
>NA|TRBV5-6|TRBJ2-3
CASLADYSTDTQYF
>TRBD2|TRBV28|TRBJ2-3
CASSSRLAGETDTQYF
>NA|TRBV5-1|TRBJ2-1
CASSLEVSSYNEQFF
>TRBD1|TRBV19|TRBJ2-1
CASRPLPGQLFEQFF
>NA|TRBV30|TRBJ1-2
CAWIRGGWAGYTF
>NA|TRBV30|TRBJ2-2
CAWSAGTFTGEPFF
>TRBD1|TRBV24-1|TRBJ2-2
CATSDQTGALNTGELFF
>NA|TRBV29-1|TRBJ2-5
CSVQDSPGETQYF
>NA|TRBV6-1|TRBJ2-3
CASSDSVSGKRPDTQYF
>NA|TRBV2|TRBJ2-7
CASSEHLVPSKSDEQYF
>NA|TRBV7-9|TRBJ1-2
CATHGGAEDYGYTF
>NA|TRBV9|TRBJ2-5
CASSVGAGTRETQYF
>NA|TRBV20-1|TRBJ2-1
CSAKFTDNEQFF
>NA|TRBV2|TRBJ1-5
CASSADSNNQPQHF